The sequence of this TCR beta chain was determined in a study of a mutant IDH1 vaccine in newly diagnosed glioma listed by TCRdb under 2021. About the full investigation: Of the 25 to 35 patients who were treated, around 62% were male and roughly 38% were female, and the mean age was about 40 years. Before enrollment, patients had received standard therapy of radiotherapy alone, temozolomide alone, or radiochemotherapy with temozolomide; most received the combination. Peripheral blood was drawn at six visits: V03 (baseline), V05, V07, V10, V12 and V13. For exploratory analyses, under 30 treated patients had longitudinal TCRB deep sequencing done wherever samples were available. The full study reports these points: Immune responses induced by the vaccine were seen in more than 85% of patients across multiple MHC alleles. The authors noted that analyses of patient blood samples could not be reproduced because of sample limitations. Availability determined which PBMC samples were chosen for TCRB deep sequencing. Pseudoprogression seemed to be unrelated to changes in the top peripheral T cell clonotypes found by TCRB sequencing.

As encoded in the germline V gene, CDR1 is KGHSH while CDR2 is LQKENI. From V the trimming removes 3 bases and from J it removes 5 bases, while the gene matches leave 1 base of the junction unaccounted for. The CDR3 runs 12 amino acids, cysteine and phenylalanine included. The CDR3 DNA has 36 bases and is translated from base 1. As regards this clone: The clone's antigen remains unknown. Base qualities are not provided; no much larger clone lies one nucleotide away.

Libraries were prepared through the immunoSEQ multiplex PCR assay. The hsTCRB Kit was used according to the manufacturer's protocol to amplify rearranged TCR beta chain sequences. An Illumina MiSeq was used to sequence the TCRB libraries. In the authors' own workflow: The kit vendor's proprietary platform handled demultiplexing, trimming and gene mapping. In TCRdb, the immuneACCESS table is reduced to in-frame sequences with V and J assigned. These tables do not hold every clone; where another copy was compared, an unresolved V gene accounts for under half, and the others remain unexplained. V, J and clone size are taken as reported in that table, and D and trimming were inferred from the DNA itself. This sample is represented by tens of thousands of clones; around four fifths of them were singletons. 4.6% of the sample rests with the top ten. Per the publication, the time point label means: baseline, week 1 (first vaccination visit). In the paper's terms, the treatment or condition label means: pre-vaccination baseline after standard-of-care therapy. Newly diagnosed WHO grade 3 or 4 IDH1-mutant astrocytomas showing loss of nuclear ATRX were present in the donors. The samples were drawn from NOA16, a multicentre, single-arm, open-label phase I trial in Germany that tested a mutant IDH1 peptide vaccine in humans for the first time. For immunogenicity testing, the blood drawn at visit V03 was used as the baseline sample. Genomic DNA for TCRB sequencing was extracted from EDTA blood using the DNeasy Blood and Tissue Kit.

Source: peripheral blood mononuclear cells (PBMCs), taken from a glioma patient treated with radiotherapy, temozolomide or both. This clonotype was obtained from a woman between 18 and 29 years old with glioma. Some clones in this sample may be carry-over from other donors' samples. The chain joins TRBV18 to TRBJ2-7, with TRBD1 identical over 7 junction bases. The DNA reads as follows: TGTGCCAGCTCACCTGGGACAGACGAGCAGTACTTC. It translates as CASSPGTDEQYF.